The sequence of this T cell receptor (beta chain) was determined in a study of blood T cells in healthy people across ages. At least 6.5 million PBMCs were isolated per sample. The CDR3 runs 13 residues. V dropped 6 bases and J dropped 6 bases, with 18 bases sitting between them. CDR1 and CDR2 (germline): DFQATT, SNEGSKA (reference sequence). A second PCR, run for roughly 7 to 11 cycles, used a sample-barcoded 5' primer plus a J-beta primer mix. MiXCR, run by TCRdb on the 5' RACE reads, gives a single entry per CDR3 protein. The sample has about 930,000 distinct CDR3 sequences; about 27% are singletons. Another study also made use of these data, one on T cells of mothers and their children. From that study: Mothers yielded over 8.5 million CDR3 reads, children about 2.8 million each.

This chain links TRBV20-1 with TRBJ2-7, with D maybe TRBD1 (6 bases). This TCR was recovered from a woman aged 40-49 years in good health. Sequencing input: blood. CDR3 DNA sequence: TGCAGTGCGAACCGGGACACGGCGGGCGAGCAGTACTTC. Translated, it gives CSANRDTAGEQYF.